One sample yielded the 5 T cell receptor beta chains listed below, sequenced in a study of radiotherapy plus CTLA-4 blockade in lung cancer. The table came from immunoSEQ multiplex PCR; TCRdb's copy has only in-frame clones and leaves some out. The repertoire has over 95,000 clones, 65% to 75% of them found once; the top ten carry around 2.8%. This specimen consisted of peripheral blood, obtained from a patient treated with radiotherapy plus ipilimumab. The receptors stem from a human donor with non-small cell lung cancer who had a partial response to radiotherapy plus ipilimumab. Some clones in this sample may be carry-over from other donors' samples.

V usage is TRBV28 and J usage is TRBJ2-2; 9 bases match TRBD2. Losses at the gene ends were 4 bases for V and 5 bases for J; bases not matched to a gene: 5. The CDR3 consists of 15 residues. CDR1 and CDR2 (germline): MDHEN, SYDVKM. This CDR3 is CASSSRAGGTGELFF. The CDR3 nucleotides are TGTGCCAGCAGTTCACGAGCGGGGGGTACCGGGGAGCTGTTTTTT.

This clone has at least ten counts. The V call is TRBV28, the J call TRBJ2-1, with D possibly matching TRBD2 (6 bases). The CDR3 extends over 15 amino acids. V lost 7 bases to trimming and J lost 0 bases, with 13 bases between them. CDR1 is MDHEN and CDR2 is SYDVKM in the germline V gene. The CDR3 nucleotides read TGTGCCAGCACCCTATTAGCGGACTCCTACAATGAGCAGTTCTTC. It translates to CASTLLADSYNEQFF.

The genes are TRBV5-1 and TRBJ1-1, with D perhaps matching TRBD1 (5 bases). The CDR3 totals 14 residues. The germline V and J ends were trimmed by 0 bases and 4 bases, with 10 bases remaining between them. CDR1 and CDR2 (germline): SGHRS, YFSETQ. The CDR3 sequence: CASSLETVRTEAFF. The CDR3, as DNA: TGCGCCAGCAGCTTGGAGACAGTTCGCACTGAAGCTTTCTTT.

The J gene is TRBJ1-1, the V gene TRBV11-2; D not certain. CDR1 and CDR2 from the germline V gene are SGHAT and FQNNGV. The ends were cut back, 5 bases at V and 0 bases at J, with 10 bases in the middle. This CDR3 spans 14 amino acids. The CDR3 here is CASSPSPVNTEAFF. CDR3 sequence (DNA): TGTGCCAGCAGCCCATCCCCGGTGAACACTGAAGCTTTCTTT.

This clone was detected a few times. This chain connects TRBV7-8 to TRBJ1-1; 9 nucleotides line up with TRBD1. V trimming: 5 bases; J trimming: 1 base; junction bases outside the gene matches: 8. CDR1 is SGHVS, CDR2 FQNEAQ, per germline. This CDR3 contains 16 residues. Written as DNA, the CDR3 is TGTGCCAGCAGCAGGGCAGGGACAGGGACGAACACTGAAGCTTTCTTT. This gives the protein CASSRAGTGTNTEAFF.